Given below is one TCR beta chain in context. Its cognate antigen has yet to be identified. The record has no base qualities; no much larger clone is one base away. TCRbeta CDR3 regions were amplified from genomic DNA using the immunoSEQ Assay, a bias-controlled multiplex PCR. On the study's bioinformatics: The number of nucleated cells in each sample was estimated from the amplification of reference gene primers within the assay. To quantify the absolute abundance of each unique TCRbeta CDR3 rearrangement, sequence reads were collapsed and filtered. For each sample, productive Simpson clonality was calculated as the square root of Simpson's diversity index over productive rearrangements. TCRdb's version of the immuneACCESS table is confined to in-frame rearrangements and falls short of the full clone set. An unresolved V gene accounts for under half of the shortfall where checked; the remainder is of unknown origin. V and J calls and clone size follow that table, whereas D and trimming were derived from the DNA. Here the sample has a few hundred thousand clones; 88% occur a single time. Clones ranked in the top ten supply around 2% of the sample.

The sample is drawn from a study of blood T cell repertoires in COVID-19 (TCRdb year 2020). Background for the entire study: Recovered participants in ImmuneRACE Cohort 3 were defined by two consecutive negative NP/OP PCR tests, clearance by a healthcare professional, or resolution of symptoms. Collaborator samples came from the United States, Italy and Spain and covered acute and convalescent phases of COVID-19. The prospective study material was composed of cDNA or gDNA derived from T cells, B-cell-depleted T cells, or PBMCs. Subjects who had been exposed to COVID-19, were actively infected with it, or had recovered from it provided the deeply sampled blood TCRbeta repertoires that made up the dataset. The repertoires were released in a freely available public database intended as a resource for research on the immune response to SARS-CoV-2. Samples were obtained from the ongoing ImmuneRACE study (first 160 participants) and from over 1,000 subjects provided by 6 global collaborators. The sample metadata nearly always contained a de-identified subject ID, COVID-19 status, age in years and sex. Where available, HLA class I and class II types were taken from metadata supplied by the sample provider and were not determined by assay-based typing. Results and caveats for the whole study, not just this receptor: The amount of clinical and demographic metadata varied by source and participant and was provided uncurated.

Trimmed from V: 3 bases; trimmed from J: 2 bases; junction bases lacking a gene match: 4. CDR1 and CDR2 (KGHSH, LQKENI) derive from the germline V gene. Measured from the cysteine to the phenylalanine, the CDR3 is 15 residues long. Just the 45-base CDR3 DNA is kept, in frame starting at base 1. Participants in the prospective study were enrolled through a virtual design, were aged 18 to 89 years, and lived in roughly 25 United States geographic areas. In the prospective study, cohorts were assigned on the basis of participant-reported clinical history obtained from a screening survey and a study questionnaire. Each participant in the prospective study had whole blood, serum and a nasopharyngeal or oropharyngeal swab collected by mobile phlebotomists. Additional blood draws and questionnaires over an approximately 2-month period could optionally be provided by prospective study participants. Before DNA extraction, blood samples from the prospective study were shipped at room temperature or frozen.

This TCR was recovered from a woman in her sixties in a cohort exposed to, infected with or recovered from COVID-19 (not recorded which). The rearranged chain carries TRBV18 and TRBJ2-7; TRBD1 matches 10 bases in the middle. Input material: PBMCs or T cells enriched from blood (not recorded which). The CDR3 has the sequence CASSPGQGDTYEQYF. The DNA reads TGTGCCAGCTCACCTGGACAGGGGGACACCTACGAGCAGTACTTC.